These 29 T cell receptor beta chains originate from one sample sequenced in a study of tumor-infiltrating lymphocytes in primary liver carcinoma. Unsorted whole blood supplied the RNA, and germline DNA was extracted too. With around 490 ng total RNA as template and a constant-region primer, TCR beta cDNA was made. Employing slightly modified ARM-PCR, three nested multiplex PCR rounds were run, and these gave rise to the TCR beta libraries. The first two PCR rounds used TRBV1-TRBV30 primers with a Cbeta primer, nine to eleven cycles each. TCRdb reprocessed the multiplex PCR reads with MiXCR, giving one entry per CDR3 protein. The sample consists of almost 200,000 distinct CDR3 sequences, approximately 65% of them appearing once. Sequenced material: peripheral blood. These receptors originate from a woman in her fifties or sixties with primary liver carcinoma and hepatitis B virus infection.

The V call is TRBV5-1, the J call TRBJ2-4, with TRBD2 matching 14 bases. The CDR3 is 20 residues long. V trimming: 0 bases; J trimming: 9 bases; junction bases outside the gene matches: 17. Per the germline V gene, CDR1 is SGHRS and CDR2 is YFSETQ. The CDR3 spells CASSLEALGTSGSKGIIQYF. DNA for the CDR3: TGCGCCAGCAGCTTGGAAGCTTTAGGGACTAGCGGGAGTAAGGGGATCATTCAGTACTTC.

A remark on this clonotype: A read error is possible here, since a much larger clone lies one base away. The chain is built from TRBV5-5 and TRBJ2-5; 8 bases agree with TRBD1. CDR1 and CDR2 from the germline V gene are SGHKS and YYEKEE (reference sequence). CDR3 size: 15 residues. The junction had 15 bases not matched to a gene; V was cut back by 5 bases and J by 9 bases. CDR3 nucleotides: TGTGCCAGCAGTGCCGCAGGGGGCCCCTTGGAGGCCCAGTACTTC. Protein: CASSAAGGPLEAQYF.

CDR3 loop: CASREQGVVYEQYF. Here the CDR3 DNA reads TGTGCCAGCAGGGAACAAGGGGTCGTCTACGAGCAGTACTTC. The rearrangement links TRBV5-6 to TRBJ2-7; D is possibly TRBD1 (5 bases). CDR1 is SGHDT, CDR2 YYEEEE, per germline. Deletions cut 5 bases from V and 3 bases from J, with 15 bases between. CDR3 size: 14 residues. The full variable domain, in which reference TRBV5-6 and TRBJ2-7 provide the parts outside the CDR3, is DAGVTQSPTHLIKTRGQQVTLRCSPKSGHDTVSWYQQALGQGPQFIFQYYEEEERQRGNFPDRFSGHQFPNYSSELNVNALLLGDSALYLCASREQGVVYEQYFGPGTRLTVT.

A remark on this clonotype: A much larger clone lies a single base off, so this may be a read error. The V and J genes are TRBV7-9 and TRBJ1-3; 9 bases align to TRBD1. Germline CDR1 SEHNR, CDR2 FQNEAQ (reference sequence). Trimming removed 5 bases from V and 3 bases from J; junction bases left unmatched: 8. CDR3 size: 16 residues. CDR3 in amino acids: CASSPIQGADGNTIYF. CDR3 DNA sequence: TGTGCCAGCAGCCCCATACAGGGGGCTGATGGAAACACCATATATTTT.

The V and J genes are TRBV10-3 and TRBJ2-2; 7 bases are a match to TRBD1. The V segment lost 4 bases and the J segment 7 bases; nucleotides outside the gene matches: 0. Germline lookup yields CDR1 ENHRY and CDR2 SYGVKD. The CDR3 has 12 residues. DNA for the CDR3: TGTGCCATCAGTGGGGACAGCGGGGAGCTGTTTTTT. As protein: CAISGDSGELFF.

This clonotype has only a few counts. One end of the junction is discordant with germline, which a read error may explain. The rearrangement joins TRBV14 to TRBJ2-7; D gene uncertain. CDR1 is SGHDN, CDR2 FVKESK, per germline. The CDR3 spans 12 residues. The CDR3 DNA reads as TGTGCTAGCAACCGTGCGTACTACGAGCAGTACTTC. This codes for CASNRAYYEQYF.

The chain couples TRBV5-1 to TRBJ2-7; 7 bases are a match to TRBD1. Germline V gene data show CDR1 as SGHRS and CDR2 as YFSETQ. V shed 4 bases and J 5 bases; nucleotides not matched to a gene: 9. The CDR3 sequence is 14 residues long. This CDR3 reads CASSVTQGPNEQYF. The CDR3 nucleotides are TGCGCCAGCAGCGTCACACAGGGGCCCAACGAGCAGTACTTC.

This clonotype showed up many times. The chain is built from TRBV30 and TRBJ2-3; no clear D. The CDR3 runs 13 residues. In germline, CDR1 is GTSNPN, CDR2 SVGIG (reference sequence). V lost 2 bases to trimming and J lost 3 bases, with 9 bases between them. The CDR3 bases are TGTGCCTGGAGTCGCAACCCAACAGATACGCAGTATTTT. It is translated as CAWSRNPTDTQYF.

Only a few counts were recorded for this clonotype. This sequence joins TRBV5-4 and TRBJ1-2; weak D call: TRBD1 (6 bases). Germline lookup yields CDR1 SGHNT and CDR2 YYREEE (reference sequence). This CDR3 comprises 18 residues. Trimming removed 4 bases from V and 2 bases from J, with 24 bases in between. The CDR3 bases are TGTGCCAGCAGCCAAATAACGGCCCGGTGGGGGGCGAACTATGGCTACACCTTC. It encodes CASSQITARWGANYGYTF.

Comment on this clonotype: This may arise from a read error, as a much more abundant clone is one base away. This chain links TRBV6-5 with TRBJ1-6; D is unresolved. CDR3 size: 15 residues. The germline V gene has CDR1 MNHEY and CDR2 SVGAGI. Between the trimmed V and J ends, which lost 5 bases and 5 bases, there was a span of 13 bases. The CDR3 DNA follows: TGTGCCAGCAGTCAGTACAGACTAAATAATTCACCCCTCCACTTT. Translated: CASSQYRLNNSPLHF.

Note on this clonotype: This may come from a read error, since a much larger clone is one base off. CDR3 coding DNA: TGTGCCAGCAGCCAAGCTGTGACTAGCGGTGGGAATGAGCAGTTCTTC. This gives the protein CASSQAVTSGGNEQFF. The rearrangement links TRBV14 to TRBJ2-1, with 9 bases matching TRBD2. CDR1 SGHDN and CDR2 FVKESK come from the germline V gene. V trimming: 1 base; J trimming: 7 bases; junction bases outside the gene matches: 8. This CDR3 has 16 residues.

The chain recombines TRBV12-3 or TRBV12-4 with TRBJ1-3; 7 bases fit TRBD1. Trimming at V came to 6 bases and at J to 3 bases, leaving 8 bases not matched to a gene. This CDR3 is built from 15 residues. CDR3: CASRSGTAHGNTIYF. CDR3 bases: TGTGCCAGCAGATCCGGGACAGCACATGGAAACACCATATATTTT.

With respect to this clonotype: A read error may account for a junction end that differs from germline. The V gene is TRBV4-2, the J gene TRBJ2-2; a weak D match, TRBD2 (6 bases). CDR1 and CDR2 (germline): LGHNA, YNFKEQ. CDR3 length: 16 residues. CDR3 protein: CASSHESGSNTGELSF. The CDR3 DNA follows: TGTGCCAGCAGCCATGAAAGCGGGTCAAACACCGGGGAGCTGTCTTTT.

Concerning this clonotype itself: Since no conserved phenylalanine or tryptophan closes the CDR3, a read error is the likely cause. DNA of the CDR3: TGTGCCACGCGTTGGGGGGTCGCGGCGACCCACAATGAGCAGTTCCTC. Its protein is CATRWGVAATHNEQFL. This sequence joins TRBV6-1 and TRBJ2-1; D possibly corresponds to TRBD2 (6 bases). Between the trimmed V and J ends, which lost 10 bases and 5 bases, there was a span of 24 bases. The CDR3 contains 16 residues. Germline CDR1 and CDR2: MNHNS and SASEGT.

At least ten counts were recorded for this clonotype. The genes are TRBV10-3 and TRBJ1-5; 8 bases line up with TRBD1. Germline V gene data show CDR1 as ENHRY and CDR2 as SYGVKD. J gave up 2 bases and V 4 bases, and 4 bases lay outside the gene matches. The CDR3 runs to 15 residues. The CDR3 is CAISGTGKGNQPQHF. CDR3 sequence (DNA): TGTGCCATCAGTGGGACAGGGAAAGGCAATCAGCCCCAGCATTTT.

Comment on this clonotype: In this CDR3 the conserved last residue, phenylalanine or tryptophan, is missing, so a read error is likely. V usage is TRBV29-1 and J usage is TRBJ2-6; no clear D. The CDR3 spans 13 residues. Trimming took 7 bases from V and 12 from J, leaving 19 bases between them. Germline CDR1 SQVTM, CDR2 ANQGSEA. The CDR3, as DNA: TGCAGCGGGACCTTGGCTGGGGTCAGCGTCCTGACTCTC. Translation: CSGTLAGVSVLTL.

A word on this clonotype: This clone may be a read error of a much larger clone one base away. This chain uses TRBV4-1 with TRBJ1-6, with D tentatively TRBD1 (6 bases). The CDR3 length is 15 residues. CDR1 and CDR2 from the germline V gene are MGHRA and YSYEKL. The CDR3 sequence is CAISRQVASNSPLHF. The CDR3 bases are TGCGCCATCAGCCGACAGGTTGCCTCTAATTCACCCCTCCACTTT.

As to this clonotype: This may stem from a read error, because a much larger clone lies one nucleotide away. The chain joins TRBV6-6 to TRBJ2-1, with TRBD1 as a possible D gene (5 bases). Germline V lookup: CDR1 MNHNY, CDR2 SVGAGI (reference sequence). The CDR3 runs 15 residues. CDR3: CANSYKGEPYNEQFF. The CDR3 bases are TGTGCCAACAGTTACAAAGGGGAACCCTACAATGAGCAGTTCTTC.

As for this clonotype: The CDR3 ends on some other residue instead of the conserved phenylalanine or tryptophan, so this is likely a read error. The J gene is TRBJ2-1, the V gene TRBV11-2; possible D gene TRBD2, 6 bases. The CDR3 sequence is 15 residues long. Germline V gene lookup returns CDR1 SGHAT and CDR2 FQNNGV. This chain's CDR3 is CAGSLEAGPYNEQFS. The CDR3 nucleotides are TGTGCCGGCAGCTTAGAGGCGGGGCCCTACAATGAGCAGTTCTCC.

This clonotype occurred many times. The chain has TRBV6-1 and TRBJ2-3, with 11 bases aligning to TRBD2. CDR1 and CDR2 from the germline V gene are MNHNS and SASEGT. The CDR3 is made up of 16 amino acids. V gave up 2 bases and J gave up 6 bases; unmatched junction bases: 7. The CDR3 spells CASSELAGGPLDTQYF. As DNA, the CDR3 is TGTGCCAGCAGTGAACTAGCGGGAGGCCCTTTGGATACGCAGTATTTT.

This clonotype showed up just once. The junction does not match germline at one end; this may be a read error. The chain is built from TRBV11-3 and TRBJ2-1; tentative D call: TRBD1 (6 bases). The CDR3 has 13 residues. The germline V gene encodes CDR1 SGHNT and CDR2 YENEEA. In nucleotides, the CDR3 is TGTGCCGGCAGCCCGGACAGTGGCGATGAGCAGTTCTTC. This codes for CAGSPDSGDEQFF.

This chain connects TRBV5-5 to TRBJ2-1; 9 nucleotides match TRBD1. The germline gives CDR1 SGHKS, CDR2 YYEKEE (reference sequence). There are 15 residues in the CDR3. V lost 0 bases, J lost 6 bases, and 4 bases stayed unmatched. The CDR3 loop is CASSLVGQGSNEQFF. CDR3 nucleotides: TGTGCCAGCAGCTTGGTAGGACAGGGGAGCAATGAGCAGTTCTTC.

About this clonotype itself: The CDR3 does not close with the conserved phenylalanine or tryptophan, likely indicating a read error. Because the CDR3's place on the DNA is in doubt, the DNA is left out and the CDR3 is given as listed by TCRdb. The CDR3 sequence is CASSSTGRTGELVL. J is TRBJ2-2 and V is TRBV7-9; the table's D call, TRBD1, has no DNA check behind it. Germline V gene data show CDR1 as SEHNR and CDR2 as FQNEAQ (reference sequence). The CDR3 is made up of 14 amino acids, end residues included.

The chain carries TRBV9 and TRBJ1-3, with TRBD1 as a possible D gene (6 bases). The CDR3 consists of 14 residues. Germline CDR1 is SGDLS and CDR2 is YYNGEE. Trimming cost V 5 bases and J 1 base, with 10 bases left between them. The DNA of the CDR3 is TGTGCCAGCAGTGTACAGGGTTCTGGAAACACCATATATTTT. Translation gives CASSVQGSGNTIYF.

Details on this clonotype: A much bigger clone sits one base away, suggesting this may be a read error. As DNA, the CDR3 is TGCGTCAGCAGCCAAGATCGGGGGACAGGGGCGGTAGATACGCAGTATTTT. Its translation: CVSSQDRGTGAVDTQYF. V gene TRBV4-1 combines with J gene TRBJ2-3; 10 bases line up with TRBD1. There are 17 residues in the CDR3. CDR1 and CDR2 (germline): MGHRA, YSYEKL.

Details on this clonotype: At one boundary the junction diverges from the germline segment, which might be a read error. The J gene is TRBJ1-2, the V gene TRBV29-1; D might be TRBD1 (6 bases). The CDR3 spans 13 residues. Per germline, CDR1 SQVTM and CDR2 ANQGSEA. CDR3: CGVEWQGRYGYIF. CDR3 bases: TGCGGCGTTGAATGGCAGGGGCGTTATGGCTACATCTTC. Full variable domain (remainder filled in from reference TRBV29-1 and TRBJ1-2): SAVISQKPSRDICQRGTSLTIQCQVDSQVTMMFWYRQQPGQSLTLIATANQGSEATYESGFVIDKFPISRPNLTFSTLTVSNMSPEDSSIYLCGVEWQGRYGYIFGSGTRLTVV.

A note on this clonotype: An end of the junction does not agree with germline; a read error may underlie this. The chain joins TRBV29-1 to TRBJ1-5; tentatively, D is TRBD1 (5 bases). CDR1 and CDR2 from the germline V gene are SQVTM and ANQGSEA. This CDR3 contains 13 residues. In DNA form, the CDR3 reads TGCAACGTCTTAGTTTCTGGGGGTCAGCCCCAGCATTTC. Translated: CNVLVSGGQPQHF.

Concerning this clonotype: This CDR3 is missing its conserved last phenylalanine or tryptophan, likely due to a read error. CDR3 nucleotide sequence: TGTGCCAGCAGACGACGGGGGGCAGGTCCCTATAGCAATCAGCCCCAGCATCTT. It translates to CASRRRGAGPYSNQPQHL. The chain joins TRBV6-5 to TRBJ1-5, with a weak D call TRBD1 (6 bases). The V and J ends lost 6 bases and 0 bases respectively, with 21 bases between them. The CDR3 spans 18 residues. The V gene's germline CDR1 is MNHEY and CDR2 SVGAGI.

Here the CDR3 DNA reads TGTGCCAGTGGCTTTTCCGGGCCCTACGAGCAGTACTTC. Amino acid sequence: CASGFSGPYEQYF. The chain is built from TRBV11-2 and TRBJ2-7; D uncertain. The CDR3 is 13 amino acids. Trimming left V 9 bases short and J 2 bases short, with 14 bases between. Germline CDR1 reads SGHAT; CDR2 reads FQNNGV.